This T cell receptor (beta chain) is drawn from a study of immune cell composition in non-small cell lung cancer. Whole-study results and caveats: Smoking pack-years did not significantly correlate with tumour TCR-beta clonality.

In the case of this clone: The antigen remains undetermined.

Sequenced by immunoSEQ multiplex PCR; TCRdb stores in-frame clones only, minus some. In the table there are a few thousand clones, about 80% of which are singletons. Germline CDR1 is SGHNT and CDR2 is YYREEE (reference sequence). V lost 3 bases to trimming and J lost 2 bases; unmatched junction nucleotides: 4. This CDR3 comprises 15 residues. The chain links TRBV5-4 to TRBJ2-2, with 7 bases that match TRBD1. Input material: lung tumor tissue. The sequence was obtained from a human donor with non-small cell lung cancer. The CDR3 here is CASSSGTDNTGELFF. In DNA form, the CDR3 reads TGTGCCAGCAGCTCCGGGACAGATAACACCGGGGAGCTGTTTTTT.